The next 9 T cell receptor beta chains were all read from a single sample in a study of siplizumab effects on memory and regulatory T cells. Repertoires were generated with immunoSEQ multiplex PCR, while TCRdb's copy carries only in-frame clones and drops some. The table includes approximately 40,000 clones, 89% detected once. The sequenced material came from naive CD4+ T cells sorted from blood. These receptors were obtained from a human donor in good health.

The chain has TRBV30 and TRBJ2-5, with D tentatively TRBD1 (6 bases). Germline V CDR1 and CDR2: GTSNPN, SVGIG (reference sequence). The CDR3 consists of 13 residues. V was trimmed by 0 bases and J by 3 bases, leaving 8 bases between them. CDR3 DNA: TGTGCCTGGAGTGTACGGACAGAAGAGACCCAGTACTTC. It yields the protein CAWSVRTEETQYF.

The chain is built from TRBV4-1 and TRBJ2-7; 12 positions agree with TRBD2. The V and J ends lost 2 bases and 5 bases, in that order; junction bases with no gene match: 7. The CDR3 sequence is 16 residues long. Germline V lookup: CDR1 MGHRA, CDR2 YSYEKL. This chain's CDR3 is CASSQPQTSGGHEQYF. The CDR3 coding sequence is TGCGCCAGCAGCCAACCCCAGACTAGCGGGGGCCACGAGCAGTACTTC.

The rearrangement joins TRBV11-2 to TRBJ2-1; 9 nucleotides agree with TRBD2. Germline lookup yields CDR1 SGHAT and CDR2 FQNNGV. CDR3 size: 15 residues. J lost 5 bases, V lost 2 bases, and 4 bases had no gene match. The CDR3 DNA follows: TGTGCCAGCAGCTTAACTAGCGGGTCAAACAATGAGCAGTTCTTC. Translating it yields CASSLTSGSNNEQFF. Based on the CDR3 plus reference TRBV11-2 and TRBJ2-1, the full variable domain is EAGVAQSPRYKIIEKRQSVAFWCNPISGHATLYWYQQILGQGPKLLIQFQNNGVVDDSQLPKDRFSAERLKGVDSTLKIQPAKLEDSAVYLCASSLTSGSNNEQFFGPGTRLTVL.

This clone was detected only a few times. The V call is TRBV6-5, the J call TRBJ1-1; D is ambiguous. V was trimmed by 0 bases and J by 2 bases, leaving 10 bases between them. Germline V CDR1 and CDR2: MNHEY, SVGAGI. CDR3 length: 15 amino acids. The CDR3 loop reads CASSYSTRRNTEAFF. The CDR3 DNA sequence: TGTGCCAGCAGTTACTCAACACGACGCAACACTGAAGCTTTCTTT.

The chain combines TRBV12-5 with TRBJ2-5; no firm D call. The CDR3 totals 13 residues. The germline V gene encodes CDR1 LGHNT and CDR2 FRNRAP. The V gene lost 2 bases and the J gene lost 2 bases, with 6 bases spanning the gap. CDR3 nucleotides: TGTGCTAGTGGTTTGAGAATACAAGAGACCCAGTACTTC. Its protein product is CASGLRIQETQYF.

The chain combines TRBV4-1 with TRBJ2-7, with a weak D call TRBD2 (5 bases). The CDR3 contains 14 residues. Germline assignment: CDR1 MGHRA and CDR2 YSYEKL. The V gene lost 0 bases and the J gene lost 1 base, with 7 bases spanning the gap. CDR3 bases: TGCGCCAGCAGCCAAGATCGGGGTTCCTACGAGCAGTACTTC. Its protein is CASSQDRGSYEQYF.

In regard to this clone: A junction end diverges from the germline sequence, so it may reflect a read error. As DNA, the CDR3 is TGTGCTAGCAGCTTATACGGAACAGGGTCAGAGACCCAGTACTTC. This translates into CASSLYGTGSETQYF. The V gene is TRBV7-7, the J gene TRBJ2-5; possible D gene TRBD1, 6 bases. The germline V gene encodes CDR1 SSHAT and CDR2 FNYEAQ (reference sequence). This CDR3 spans 15 amino acids.

This rearrangement joins TRBV5-1 to TRBJ2-7; no clear D. V lost 1 base and J 7 bases, leaving 6 bases between the germline ends. CDR3 length: 11 amino acids. From germline, CDR1 is SGHRS and CDR2 YFSETQ. The CDR3 protein is CASSLLGEQYF. CDR3 coding DNA: TGCGCCAGCAGCTTGCTCGGAGAGCAGTACTTC.

The chain combines TRBV9 with TRBJ2-1; 11 bases fit TRBD2. CDR1 SGDLS and CDR2 YYNGEE come from the germline V gene. V was pared by 1 base and J by 1 base, with 1 base of the junction left unmatched. The CDR3 is 16 amino acids. CDR3 in amino acids: CASSVTSGSSYNEQFF. The CDR3 DNA is TGTGCCAGCAGCGTAACTAGCGGGAGTTCCTACAATGAGCAGTTCTTC.